This TCR beta chain came from a study of blood T cell repertoires in COVID-19. Study-wide context: The United States, Italy and Spain provided the acute and convalescent COVID-19 samples.

Source study methods: Reference gene primer amplification in the assay estimated nucleated cell counts. Assay: immunoSEQ multiplex PCR; the TCRdb copy retains only in-frame clones and omits some. V and J calls and clone size are those listed in that table; D and trimming were worked out from the DNA. The table includes around 200,000 clones, roughly 80% detected once. There are 12 residues in the CDR3. The V end was cut by 4 bases, the J end by 6 bases, with 10 bases between. Germline-derived CDR1 and CDR2 are SNHLY and FYNNEI. The material sequenced was peripheral blood. The TCR sequence derives from a woman of 80 years or more with acute or convalescent COVID-19. The chain is built from TRBV2 and TRBJ2-7; perhaps TRBD1 as D (5 bases). CDR3 DNA: TGTGCCAGCAGTGTGACAGACTCCGAGCAGTACTTC. Translation gives CASSVTDSEQYF.